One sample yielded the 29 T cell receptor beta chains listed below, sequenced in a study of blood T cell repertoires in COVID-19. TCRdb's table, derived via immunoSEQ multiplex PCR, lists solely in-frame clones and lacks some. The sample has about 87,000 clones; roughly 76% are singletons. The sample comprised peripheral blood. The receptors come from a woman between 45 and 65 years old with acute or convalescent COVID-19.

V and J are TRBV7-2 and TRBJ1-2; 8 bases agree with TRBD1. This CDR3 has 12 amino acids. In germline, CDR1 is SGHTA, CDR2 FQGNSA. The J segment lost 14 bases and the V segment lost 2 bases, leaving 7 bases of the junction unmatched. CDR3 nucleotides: TGTGCCAGCAGCTTACGGACAGGGTCGGTAACCTTC. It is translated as CASSLRTGSVTF. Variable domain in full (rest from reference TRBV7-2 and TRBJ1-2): GAGVSQSPSNKVTEKGKDVELRCDPISGHTALYWYRQSLGQGLEFLIYFQGNSAPDKSGLPSDRFSAERTGGSVSTLTIQRTQQEDSAVYLCASSLRTGSVTFGSGTRLTVV.

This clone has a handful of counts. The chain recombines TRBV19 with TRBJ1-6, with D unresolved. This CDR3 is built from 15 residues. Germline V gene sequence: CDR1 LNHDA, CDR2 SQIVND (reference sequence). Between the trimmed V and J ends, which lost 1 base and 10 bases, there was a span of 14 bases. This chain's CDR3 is CASSIGVRVESPLHF. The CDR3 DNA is TGTGCCAGTAGTATAGGAGTCCGGGTAGAATCACCCCTCCACTTT. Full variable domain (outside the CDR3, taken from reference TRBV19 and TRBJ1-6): DGGITQSPKYLFRKEGQNVTLSCEQNLNHDAMYWYRQDPGQGLRLIYYSQIVNDFQKGDIAEGYSVSREKKESFPLTVTSAQKNPTAFYLCASSIGVRVESPLHFGNGTRLTVT.

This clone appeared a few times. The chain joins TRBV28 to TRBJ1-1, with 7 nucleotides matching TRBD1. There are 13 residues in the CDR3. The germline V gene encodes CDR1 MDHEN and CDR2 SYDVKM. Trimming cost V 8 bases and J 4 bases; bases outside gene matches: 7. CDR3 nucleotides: TGTGCCAGCCGAATCGACAGGGTCACTGAAGCTTTCTTT. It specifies CASRIDRVTEAFF.

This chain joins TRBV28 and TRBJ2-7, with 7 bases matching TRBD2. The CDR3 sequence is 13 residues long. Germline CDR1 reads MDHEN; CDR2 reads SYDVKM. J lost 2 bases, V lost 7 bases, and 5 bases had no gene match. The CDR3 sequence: CASKRGAAYEQYF. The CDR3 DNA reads TGTGCCAGCAAGCGGGGCGCTGCCTACGAGCAGTACTTC.

The CDR3 here is CASSLAPGDYGYTF. As DNA, the CDR3 is TGTGCCAGCAGCTTAGCGCCAGGGGACTATGGCTACACCTTC. The chain recombines TRBV7-2 with TRBJ1-2; the D gene is possibly TRBD1 (6 bases). V was clipped by 0 bases and J by 3 bases, with 8 bases between them. Per the germline V gene, CDR1 is SGHTA and CDR2 is FQGNSA. CDR3 size: 14 residues.

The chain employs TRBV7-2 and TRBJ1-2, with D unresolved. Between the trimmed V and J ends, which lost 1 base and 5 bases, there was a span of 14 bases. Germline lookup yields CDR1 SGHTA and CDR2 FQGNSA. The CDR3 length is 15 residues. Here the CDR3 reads CASSLGSSTRYGYTF. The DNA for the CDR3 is TGTGCCAGCAGCTTAGGGAGCTCGACCCGATATGGCTACACCTTC.

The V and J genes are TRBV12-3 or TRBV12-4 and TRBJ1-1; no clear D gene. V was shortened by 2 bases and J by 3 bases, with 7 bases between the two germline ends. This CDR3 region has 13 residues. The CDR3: CASSLNSDTEAFF. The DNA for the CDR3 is TGTGCCAGCAGTTTAAACTCGGACACTGAAGCTTTCTTT.

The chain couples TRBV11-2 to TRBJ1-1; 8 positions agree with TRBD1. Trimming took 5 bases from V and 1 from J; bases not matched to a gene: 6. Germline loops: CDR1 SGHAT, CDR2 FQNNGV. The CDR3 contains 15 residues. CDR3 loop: CASSPLGQGNTEAFF. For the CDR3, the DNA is TGTGCCAGCAGCCCGCTCGGACAGGGGAACACTGAAGCTTTCTTT.

CDR3 protein: CASAQQGQGPDTQYF. In nucleotides, the CDR3 is TGCGCCAGCGCCCAACAGGGACAGGGCCCAGATACGCAGTATTTT. This chain links TRBV5-1 with TRBJ2-3; 9 nucleotides match TRBD1. There are 15 residues in the CDR3. Looked up from germline, CDR1 is SGHRS and CDR2 is YFSETQ. V was clipped by 7 bases and J by 4 bases; unmatched bases: 10.

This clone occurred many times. The CDR3 spells CATRDSFTGELFF. The CDR3 DNA reads as TGTGCCACCCGCGACAGTTTCACCGGGGAGCTGTTTTTT. The chain recombines TRBV24-1 with TRBJ2-2; D may be TRBD1 (5 bases). The CDR3 length is 13 residues. Germline V gene data show CDR1 as KGHDR and CDR2 as SFDVKD. The V and J ends lost 9 bases and 4 bases respectively, with 11 bases between them.

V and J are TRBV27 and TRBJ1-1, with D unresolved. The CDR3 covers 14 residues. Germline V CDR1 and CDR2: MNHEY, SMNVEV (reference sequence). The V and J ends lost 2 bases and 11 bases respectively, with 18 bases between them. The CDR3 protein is CASSLLNSFSGAFF. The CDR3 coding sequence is TGTGCCAGCAGTTTACTAAACAGCTTCTCTGGGGCTTTCTTT.

The CDR3 region is CASSLDAGGGIYEQYF. As DNA, the CDR3 is TGTGCCAGCAGCCTCGATGCGGGCGGGGGGATCTACGAGCAGTACTTC. The gene calls are TRBV9 and TRBJ2-7; 8 bases line up with TRBD2. J lost 3 bases, V lost 4 bases, and 12 bases had no gene match. Germline values: CDR1 SGDLS, CDR2 YYNGEE. The CDR3 covers 16 residues.

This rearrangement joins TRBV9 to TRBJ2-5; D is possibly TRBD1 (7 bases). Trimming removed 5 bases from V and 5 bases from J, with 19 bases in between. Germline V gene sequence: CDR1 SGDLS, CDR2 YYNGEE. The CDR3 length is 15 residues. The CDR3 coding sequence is TGTGCCAGCAGGACCTCAGGGGGGCCCCCTGAGACCCAGTACTTC. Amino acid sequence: CASRTSGGPPETQYF.

The CDR3 nucleotides read TGTGCCAGCAGCCCGTCGGTCCCAGGCGGCTACACCTTC. It translates to CASSPSVPGGYTF. This chain joins TRBV9 and TRBJ1-2; the D is unclear. In germline, CDR1 is SGDLS, CDR2 YYNGEE. V was pared by 4 bases and J by 8 bases, with 15 bases between. The length of the CDR3 is 13 residues.

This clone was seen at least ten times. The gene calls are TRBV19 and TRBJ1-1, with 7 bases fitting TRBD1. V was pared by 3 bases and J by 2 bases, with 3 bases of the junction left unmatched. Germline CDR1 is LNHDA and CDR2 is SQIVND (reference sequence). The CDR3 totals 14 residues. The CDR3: CASSITGVNTEAFF. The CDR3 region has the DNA TGTGCCAGTAGTATCACAGGGGTTAACACTGAAGCTTTCTTT.

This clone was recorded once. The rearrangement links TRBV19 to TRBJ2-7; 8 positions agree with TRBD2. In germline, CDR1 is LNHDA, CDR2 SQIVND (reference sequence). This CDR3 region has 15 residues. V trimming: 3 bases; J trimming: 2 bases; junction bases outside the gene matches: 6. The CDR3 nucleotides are TGTGCCAGTAGTATTTCAACTAGCGGAACCTACGAGCAGTACTTC. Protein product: CASSISTSGTYEQYF.

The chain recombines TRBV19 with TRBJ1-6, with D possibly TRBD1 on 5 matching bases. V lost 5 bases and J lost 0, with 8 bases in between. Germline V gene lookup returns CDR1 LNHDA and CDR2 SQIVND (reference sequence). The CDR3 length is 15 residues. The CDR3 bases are TGTGCCAGTAGTGCCGACAGCTCCTATAATTCACCCCTCCACTTT. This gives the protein CASSADSSYNSPLHF.

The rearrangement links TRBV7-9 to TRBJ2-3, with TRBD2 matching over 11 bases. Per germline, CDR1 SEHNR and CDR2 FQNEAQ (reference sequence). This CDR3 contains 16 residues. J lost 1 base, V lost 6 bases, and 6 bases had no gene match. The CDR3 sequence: CASSFSGGAGTDTQYF. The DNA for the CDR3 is TGTGCCAGCAGTTTTAGCGGGGGGGCCGGCACAGATACGCAGTATTTT.

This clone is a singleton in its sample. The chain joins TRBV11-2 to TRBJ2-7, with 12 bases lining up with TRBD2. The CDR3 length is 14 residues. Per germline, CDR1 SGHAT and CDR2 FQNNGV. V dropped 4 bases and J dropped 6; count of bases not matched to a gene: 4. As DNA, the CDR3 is TGTGCCAGCAGCTCTAGCGGGGGGGCTCGCGAGCAGTACTTC. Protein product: CASSSSGGAREQYF.

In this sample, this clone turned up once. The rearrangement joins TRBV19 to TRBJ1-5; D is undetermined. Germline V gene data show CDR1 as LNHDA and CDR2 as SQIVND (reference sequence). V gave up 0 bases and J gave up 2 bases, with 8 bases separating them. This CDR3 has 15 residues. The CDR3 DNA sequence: TGTGCCAGTAGTATAGAAGGCGGGGGCAATCAGCCCCAGCATTTT. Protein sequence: CASSIEGGGNQPQHF.

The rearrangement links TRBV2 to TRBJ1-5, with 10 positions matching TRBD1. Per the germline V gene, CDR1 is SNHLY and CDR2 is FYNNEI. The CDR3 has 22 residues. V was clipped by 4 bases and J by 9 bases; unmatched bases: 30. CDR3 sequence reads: CASSAESYDRGPGRYLVSPQHF. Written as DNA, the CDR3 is TGTGCCAGCAGTGCGGAGTCTTACGACAGGGGGCCGGGACGGTATCTTGTATCGCCCCAGCATTTT.

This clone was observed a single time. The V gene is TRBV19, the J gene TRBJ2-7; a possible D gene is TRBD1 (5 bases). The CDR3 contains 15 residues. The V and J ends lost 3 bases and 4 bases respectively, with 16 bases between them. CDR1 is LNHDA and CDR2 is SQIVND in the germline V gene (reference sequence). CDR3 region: CASSMVGQGSYEQYF. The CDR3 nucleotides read TGTGCCAGTAGTATGGTTGGGCAGGGTTCTTACGAGCAGTACTTC.

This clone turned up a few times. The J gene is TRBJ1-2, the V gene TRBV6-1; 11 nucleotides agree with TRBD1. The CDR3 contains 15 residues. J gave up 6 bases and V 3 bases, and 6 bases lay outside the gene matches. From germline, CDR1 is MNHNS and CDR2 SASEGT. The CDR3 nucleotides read TGTGCCAGCAGTGATAATAGGGGACAGGGGGATGGCTACACCTTC. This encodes CASSDNRGQGDGYTF.

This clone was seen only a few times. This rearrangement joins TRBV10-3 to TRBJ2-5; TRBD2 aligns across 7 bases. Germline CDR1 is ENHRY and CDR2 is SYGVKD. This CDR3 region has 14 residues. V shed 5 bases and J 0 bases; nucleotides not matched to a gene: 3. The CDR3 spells CAISRAGNQETQYF. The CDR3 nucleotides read TGTGCCATCAGTCGAGCGGGGAACCAAGAGACCCAGTACTTC.

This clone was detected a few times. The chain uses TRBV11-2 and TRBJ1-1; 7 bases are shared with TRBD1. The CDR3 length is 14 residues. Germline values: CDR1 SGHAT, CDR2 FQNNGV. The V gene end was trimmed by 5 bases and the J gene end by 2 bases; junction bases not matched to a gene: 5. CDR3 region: CASSLGQSNTEAFF. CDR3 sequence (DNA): TGTGCCAGCAGCCTGGGACAGTCAAACACTGAAGCTTTCTTT.

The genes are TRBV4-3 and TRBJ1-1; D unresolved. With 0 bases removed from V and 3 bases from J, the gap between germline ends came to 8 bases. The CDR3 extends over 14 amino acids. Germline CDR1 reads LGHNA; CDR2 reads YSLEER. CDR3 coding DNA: TGCGCCAGCAGCCAAGATGCGGCCTACACTGAAGCTTTCTTT. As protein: CASSQDAAYTEAFF.

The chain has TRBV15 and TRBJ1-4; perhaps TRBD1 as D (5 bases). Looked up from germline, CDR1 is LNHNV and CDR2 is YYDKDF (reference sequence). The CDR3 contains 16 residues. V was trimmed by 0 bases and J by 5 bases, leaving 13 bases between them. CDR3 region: CATSRERRRGNEKLFF. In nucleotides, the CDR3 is TGTGCCACCAGCAGAGAACGGCGGCGGGGGAATGAAAAACTGTTTTTT.

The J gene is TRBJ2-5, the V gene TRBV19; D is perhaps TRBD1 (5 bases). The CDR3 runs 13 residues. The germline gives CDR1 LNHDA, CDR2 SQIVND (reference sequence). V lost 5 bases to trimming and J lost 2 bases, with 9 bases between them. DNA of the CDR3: TGTGCCAGTAGTGATAGGGGTCAAGAGACCCAGTACTTC. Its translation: CASSDRGQETQYF. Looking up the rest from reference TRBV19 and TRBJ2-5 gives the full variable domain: DGGITQSPKYLFRKEGQNVTLSCEQNLNHDAMYWYRQDPGQGLRLIYYSQIVNDFQKGDIAEGYSVSREKKESFPLTVTSAQKNPTAFYLCASSDRGQETQYFGPGTRLLVL.

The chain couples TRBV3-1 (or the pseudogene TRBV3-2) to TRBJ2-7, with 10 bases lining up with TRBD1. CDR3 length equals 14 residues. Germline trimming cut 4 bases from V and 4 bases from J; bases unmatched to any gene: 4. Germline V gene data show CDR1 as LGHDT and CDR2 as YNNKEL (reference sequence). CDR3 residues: CASSLRTGGYEQYF. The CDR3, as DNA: TGTGCCAGCAGCCTACGGACAGGGGGATACGAGCAGTACTTC.